The T cell receptor beta chain described here comes from a study of OX40 agonist ivuxolimab in advanced cancers. The overall study: Patient treatment consisted of intravenous ivuxolimab administration every 2 weeks at 0.01 to 10 mg/kg. Patients enrolled in dose escalation were diagnosed with hepatocellular carcinoma, melanoma, renal cell or head and neck cancer.

This CDR3 is 16 amino acids long. Germline CDR1 SGHDT, CDR2 YYEEEE. Trimming cost V 1 base and J 7 bases; bases outside gene matches: 10. Using immunoSEQ multiplex PCR, the repertoire was profiled, and TCRdb retains in-frame clones only, with some absent. The repertoire consists of tens of thousands of clones, with roughly nine tenths occurring once and the leading ten covering around 4.2%. The sampling schedule covered blood at baseline, cycle 4 day 1, and cycle 7 day 1. In regard to this clone: The antigen is not known.

Study-level findings and limits: Relative to CD4+ cells, CD8+ T cells on average had more expanded clones.

This clonotype originated in an adult with an advanced solid tumor such as melanoma, head and neck, liver or kidney cancer. The sample was CD4+ or CD8+ T cells sorted from blood, taken in a trial of the OX40 agonist ivuxolimab. The chain employs TRBV5-6 and TRBJ2-1; 8 bases agree with TRBD2. CDR3 sequence: CASSLTWRGDDNEQFF. DNA for the CDR3: TGTGCCAGCAGCTTGACATGGCGGGGGGATGATAATGAGCAGTTCTTC.